A selection of T cell receptor beta chains follows, all from one sample in a study of blood T cell repertoires in COVID-19. Only in-frame clones appear in the TCRdb table, and some are missing; sequencing was by immunoSEQ multiplex PCR. The sample has 200,000 to 300,000 clones, around 92% seen once. The sample was peripheral blood. Receptors were obtained from a person aged 18 to 35 with COVID-19, enrolled during active disease. Both conserved end residues are part of each CDR3. A D gene is named only where the DNA matches it firmly. Clone size is stated in some rows and not others, as once, few, many or a class when expanded.

size,J,length,V,D,DNA,CDR3
NA,TRBJ2-7,17,TRBV28,TRBD1,TGTGCCAGCACCTTCCGGCAGGGGGTTCTATCGCTCTACGAGCAGTACTTC,CASTFRQGVLSLYEQYF
NA,TRBJ2-7,14,TRBV11-2,NA,TGTGCCAGCAGCTTAGGTCAGGGAAGTGATGAGCAGTACTTC,CASSLGQGSDEQYF
NA,TRBJ1-5,14,TRBV28,TRBD1,TGTGCCAGCACCGATGACAGGGTCTTTCAGCCCCAGCATTTT,CASTDDRVFQPQHF
NA,TRBJ2-2,15,TRBV5-8,TRBD2,TGTGCCAGCAGCTACCGGGGGGGAGGCACCGGGGAGCTGTTTTTT,CASSYRGGGTGELFF
NA,TRBJ2-5,15,TRBV19,TRBD1,TGTGCCAGTAGTATCACCGGGACAGCAAAAGAGACCCAGTACTTC,CASSITGTAKETQYF
NA,TRBJ1-1,16,TRBV5-1,TRBD1,TGCGCCAGCAGCCCGGGACAGGGAGGGATGAACACTGAAGCTTTCTTT,CASSPGQGGMNTEAFF
NA,TRBJ2-3,15,TRBV30,TRBD2,TGTGCCTGGAGTGGGGGACTAGCGTTTTCGGATACGCAGTATTTT,CAWSGGLAFSDTQYF
NA,TRBJ1-2,11,TRBV6-1,NA,TGTGCCAGCAGCACAGGGTCTGGCTACACCTTC,CASSTGSGYTF
NA,TRBJ1-1,13,TRBV25-1,TRBD1,TGTGCCAGCAGCAGGGGGCGAGGGACTGAAGCTTTCTTT,CASSRGRGTEAFF
NA,TRBJ1-6,14,TRBV29-1,TRBD1,TGCAGCGTCGCCCTAGGACAGGCTAATTCACCCCTCCACTTT,CSVALGQANSPLHF
NA,TRBJ2-2,16,TRBV7-8,TRBD2,TGTGCCAGCAGCATTGGACTAGCGGGCGACACCGGGGAGCTGTTTTTT,CASSIGLAGDTGELFF
few,TRBJ1-5,14,TRBV30,NA,TGTGCCTGGAGTCCTCTAGACCAGCTCCAGCCCCAGCATTTT,CAWSPLDQLQPQHF
once,TRBJ1-1,18,TRBV7-9,TRBD1,TGTGCCAGCAGCCCCGCTCCGGGACAGGGGGATGGTTACACTGAAGCTTTCTTT,CASSPAPGQGDGYTEAFF
NA,TRBJ1-2,12,TRBV6-5,NA,TGTGCCAGCAGCCTCGGAGGGACCGGCTACACCTTC,CASSLGGTGYTF
NA,TRBJ1-5,13,TRBV5-4,NA,TGTGCCAGCAGCCGGGACAACAATCAGCCCCAGCATTTT,CASSRDNNQPQHF
NA,TRBJ2-1,11,TRBV12-3/TRBV12-4,NA,TGTGCCAGCAGTTACGGACAGGAGCAGTTCTTC,CASSYGQEQFF
NA,TRBJ2-2,18,TRBV7-8,TRBD2,TGTGCCAGCAGCCCCCGAGCCACTAGCGCCTCCGTGGGGGGGGAGCTGTTTTTT,CASSPRATSASVGGELFF
NA,TRBJ2-1,14,TRBV19,NA,TGTGCCAGTAGTTACAGCGGAGTCTACAATGAGCAGTTCTTC,CASSYSGVYNEQFF
NA,TRBJ1-2,16,TRBV9,TRBD1,TGTGCCAGCAGCGCGCAGGACAGGGGTTTGTTCCATGGCTACACCTTC,CASSAQDRGLFHGYTF
NA,TRBJ1-2,12,TRBV12-3/TRBV12-4,NA,TGTGCCTCCTCCAGAACCGCCTATGGCTACACCTTC,CASSRTAYGYTF
NA,TRBJ1-4,17,TRBV2,TRBD1,TGTGCCAGCATTCCGGGGACAGCTTTTGCAACTAATGAAAAACTGTTTTTT,CASIPGTAFATNEKLFF
once,TRBJ2-2,14,TRBV2,NA,TGTGCCAGCAGTGCACAGGGATGGTGGGGGGAGCTGTTTTTT,CASSAQGWWGELFF
NA,TRBJ1-2,12,TRBV3-1/TRBV3-2,NA,TGTGCCAGCAGAGGGGGTGACTATGGCTACACCTTC,CASRGGDYGYTF
once,TRBJ2-4,16,TRBV19,NA,TGTGCCAGTAGTCTTACAGGGCGCCCCGGCAAAAACATTCAGTACTTC,CASSLTGRPGKNIQYF
NA,TRBJ2-7,14,TRBV15,TRBD1,TGTGCCACCAGCAGCGAGGGACAGGGGGTGTTGCAGTACTTC,CATSSEGQGVLQYF
once,TRBJ2-5,14,TRBV4-1,NA,TGCGCCAGCAGCCCCCGACAGGCTCAAGAGACCCAGTACTTC,CASSPRQAQETQYF
NA,TRBJ2-2,15,TRBV24-1,NA,TGTGCCACCAGTGATTTACAGGGCTTCACCGGGGAGCTGTTTTTT,CATSDLQGFTGELFF
NA,TRBJ2-1,15,TRBV7-3,NA,TGTGCCAGCAGCTTAATTACGGGGGCCTACAATGAGCAGTTCTTC,CASSLITGAYNEQFF
NA,TRBJ1-3,15,TRBV6-1,NA,TGTGCCAGCAGTGAAGGCGGAGGGCTGGGAAACACCATATATTTT,CASSEGGGLGNTIYF
NA,TRBJ2-7,15,TRBV6-5,TRBD1,TGTGCCAGCAGTTACTCGACCGACAGGGGGCGCGAGCAGTACTTC,CASSYSTDRGREQYF
NA,TRBJ2-7,14,TRBV5-6,NA,TGTGCCAGCAGCACTGGACAGTTGGGGCACGAGCAGTACTTC,CASSTGQLGHEQYF